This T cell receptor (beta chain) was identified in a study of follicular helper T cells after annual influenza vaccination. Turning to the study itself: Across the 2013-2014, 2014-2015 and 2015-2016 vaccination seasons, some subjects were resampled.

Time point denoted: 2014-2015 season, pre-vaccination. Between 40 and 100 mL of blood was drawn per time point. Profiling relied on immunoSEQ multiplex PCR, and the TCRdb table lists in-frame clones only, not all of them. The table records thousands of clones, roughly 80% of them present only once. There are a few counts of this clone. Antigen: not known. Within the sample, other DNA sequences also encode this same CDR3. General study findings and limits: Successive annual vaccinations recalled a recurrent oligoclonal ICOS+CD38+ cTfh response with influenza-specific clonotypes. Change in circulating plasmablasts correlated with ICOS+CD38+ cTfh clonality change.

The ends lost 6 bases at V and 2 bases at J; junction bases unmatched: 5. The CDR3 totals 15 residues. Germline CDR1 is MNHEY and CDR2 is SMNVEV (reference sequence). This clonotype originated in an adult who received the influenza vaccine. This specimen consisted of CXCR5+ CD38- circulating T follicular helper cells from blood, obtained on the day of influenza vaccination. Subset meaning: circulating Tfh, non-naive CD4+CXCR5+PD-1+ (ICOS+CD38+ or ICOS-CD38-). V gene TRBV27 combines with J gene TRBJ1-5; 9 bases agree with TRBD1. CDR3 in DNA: TGTGCCAGCAGCCCTCGACAGGGGGGCAATCAGCCCCAGCATTTT. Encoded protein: CASSPRQGGNQPQHF.